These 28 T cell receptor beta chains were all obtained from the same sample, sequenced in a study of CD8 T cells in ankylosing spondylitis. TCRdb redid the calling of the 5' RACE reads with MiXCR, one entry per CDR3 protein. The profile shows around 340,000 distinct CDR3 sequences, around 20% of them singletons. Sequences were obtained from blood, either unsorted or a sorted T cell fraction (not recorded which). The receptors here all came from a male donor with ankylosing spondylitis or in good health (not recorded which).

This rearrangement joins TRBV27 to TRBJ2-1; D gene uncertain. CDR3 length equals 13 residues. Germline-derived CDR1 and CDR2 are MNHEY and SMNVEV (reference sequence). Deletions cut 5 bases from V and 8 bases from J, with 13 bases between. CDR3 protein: CASSPAPWDEQFF. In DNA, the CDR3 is TGTGCCAGCAGTCCTGCCCCCTGGGATGAGCAGTTCTTC.

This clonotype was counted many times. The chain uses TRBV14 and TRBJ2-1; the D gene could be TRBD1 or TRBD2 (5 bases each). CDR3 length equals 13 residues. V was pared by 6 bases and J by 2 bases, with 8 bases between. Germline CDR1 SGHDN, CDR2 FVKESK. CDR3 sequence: CASRGRTYNEQFF. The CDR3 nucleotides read TGTGCCAGCAGGGGACGGACCTACAATGAGCAGTTCTTC.

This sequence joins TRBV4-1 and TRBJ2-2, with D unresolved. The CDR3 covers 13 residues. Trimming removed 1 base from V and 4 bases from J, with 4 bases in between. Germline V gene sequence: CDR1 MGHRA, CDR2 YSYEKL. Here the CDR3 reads CASSQGITGELFF. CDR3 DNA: TGCGCCAGCAGCCAAGGGATCACCGGGGAGCTGTTTTTT.

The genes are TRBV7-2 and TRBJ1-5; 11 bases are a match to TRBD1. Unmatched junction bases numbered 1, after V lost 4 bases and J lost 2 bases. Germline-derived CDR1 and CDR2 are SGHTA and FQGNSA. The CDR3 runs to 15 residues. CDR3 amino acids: CASSSGQGGNQPQHF. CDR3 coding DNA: TGTGCCAGCAGCTCGGGACAGGGGGGCAATCAGCCCCAGCATTTT.

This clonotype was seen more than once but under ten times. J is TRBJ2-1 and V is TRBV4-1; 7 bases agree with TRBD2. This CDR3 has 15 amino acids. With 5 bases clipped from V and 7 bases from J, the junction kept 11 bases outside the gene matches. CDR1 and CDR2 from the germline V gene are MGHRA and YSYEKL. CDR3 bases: TGCGCCAGCAGCACTTGGGAGGGAACGGGGAATGAGCAGTTCTTC. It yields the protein CASSTWEGTGNEQFF.

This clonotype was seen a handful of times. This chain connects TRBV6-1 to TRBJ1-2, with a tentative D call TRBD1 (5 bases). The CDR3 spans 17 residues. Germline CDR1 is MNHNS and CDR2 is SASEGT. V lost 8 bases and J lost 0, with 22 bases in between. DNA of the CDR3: TGTGCCAGCGTAGCTGCGGGGTTTTGGGGCGCTAACTATGGCTACACCTTC. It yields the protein CASVAAGFWGANYGYTF.

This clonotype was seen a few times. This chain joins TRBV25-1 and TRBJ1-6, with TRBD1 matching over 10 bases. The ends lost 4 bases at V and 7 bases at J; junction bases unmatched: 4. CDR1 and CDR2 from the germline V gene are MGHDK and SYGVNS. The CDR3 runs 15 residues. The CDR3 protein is CASSAGTGVNSPLHF. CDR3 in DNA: TGTGCCAGCAGTGCGGGGACAGGGGTGAATTCACCCCTCCACTTT.

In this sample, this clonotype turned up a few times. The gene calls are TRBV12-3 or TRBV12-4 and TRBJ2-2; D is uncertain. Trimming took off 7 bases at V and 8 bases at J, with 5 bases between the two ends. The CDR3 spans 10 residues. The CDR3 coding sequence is TGTGCCAGCATGGGTGGGGAGCTGTTTTTT. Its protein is CASMGGELFF.

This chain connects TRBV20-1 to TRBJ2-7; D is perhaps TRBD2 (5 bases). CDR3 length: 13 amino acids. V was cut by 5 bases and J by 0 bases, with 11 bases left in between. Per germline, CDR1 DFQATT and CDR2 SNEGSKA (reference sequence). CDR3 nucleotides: TGCAGTGCTCTGCAAGAGGGCTCCTACGAGCAGTACTTC. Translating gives CSALQEGSYEQYF.

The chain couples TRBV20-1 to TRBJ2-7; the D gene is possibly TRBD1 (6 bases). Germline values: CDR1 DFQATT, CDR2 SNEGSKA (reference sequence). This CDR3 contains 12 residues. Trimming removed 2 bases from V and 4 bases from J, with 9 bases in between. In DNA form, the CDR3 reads TGCAGTGCTAGATTCAGGGGTTACGAGCAGTACTTC. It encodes CSARFRGYEQYF.

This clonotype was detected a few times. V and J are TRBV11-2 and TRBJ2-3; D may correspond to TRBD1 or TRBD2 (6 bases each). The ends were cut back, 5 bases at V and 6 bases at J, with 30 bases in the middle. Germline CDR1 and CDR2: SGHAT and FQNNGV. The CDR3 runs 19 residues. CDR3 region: CASSQAEFWGAATQDTQYF. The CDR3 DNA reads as TGTGCCAGCAGCCAGGCCGAATTCTGGGGGGCGGCTACCCAGGATACGCAGTATTTT.

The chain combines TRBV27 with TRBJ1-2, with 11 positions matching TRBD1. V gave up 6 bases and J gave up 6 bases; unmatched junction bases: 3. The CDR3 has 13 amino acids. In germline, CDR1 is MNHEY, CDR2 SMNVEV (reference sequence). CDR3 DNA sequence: TGTGCCAGCAGAGGGACAGGGGGTGATGGCTACACCTTC. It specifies CASRGTGGDGYTF.

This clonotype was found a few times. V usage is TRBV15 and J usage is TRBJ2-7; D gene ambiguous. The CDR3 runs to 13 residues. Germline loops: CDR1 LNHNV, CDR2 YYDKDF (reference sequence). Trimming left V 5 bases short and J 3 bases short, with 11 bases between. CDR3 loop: CATSPKGNYEQYF. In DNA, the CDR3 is TGTGCCACCAGCCCCAAAGGCAACTACGAGCAGTACTTC.

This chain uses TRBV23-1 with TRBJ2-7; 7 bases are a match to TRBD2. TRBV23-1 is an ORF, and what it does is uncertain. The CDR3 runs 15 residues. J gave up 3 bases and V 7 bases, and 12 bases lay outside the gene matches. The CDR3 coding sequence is TGCGCCAGCAACCACTGGGGAGGGGAAAACTACGAGCAGTACTTC. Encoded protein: CASNHWGGENYEQYF.

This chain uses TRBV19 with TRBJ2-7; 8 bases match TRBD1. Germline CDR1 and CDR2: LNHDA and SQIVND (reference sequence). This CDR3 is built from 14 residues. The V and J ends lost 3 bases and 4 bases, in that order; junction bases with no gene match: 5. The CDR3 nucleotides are TGTGCCAGTAGTATCTCCCAGGGGGCGTACGAGCAGTACTTC. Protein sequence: CASSISQGAYEQYF. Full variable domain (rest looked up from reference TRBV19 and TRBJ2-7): DGGITQSPKYLFRKEGQNVTLSCEQNLNHDAMYWYRQDPGQGLRLIYYSQIVNDFQKGDIAEGYSVSREKKESFPLTVTSAQKNPTAFYLCASSISQGAYEQYFGPGTRLTVT.

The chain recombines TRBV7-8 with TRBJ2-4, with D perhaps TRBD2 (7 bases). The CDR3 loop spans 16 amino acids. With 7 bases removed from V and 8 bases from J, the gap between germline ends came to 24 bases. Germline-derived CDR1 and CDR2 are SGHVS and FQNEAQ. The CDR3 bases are TGTGCCAGCACCCCCCTGTGGGAGGGTAACAGGGACATTCAGTACTTC. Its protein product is CASTPLWEGNRDIQYF.

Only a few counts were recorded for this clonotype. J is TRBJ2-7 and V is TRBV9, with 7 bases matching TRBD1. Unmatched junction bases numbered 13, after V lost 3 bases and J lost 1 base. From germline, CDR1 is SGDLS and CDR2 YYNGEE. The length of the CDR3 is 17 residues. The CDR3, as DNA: TGTGCCAGCAGCGCGGACGAGACAGGGTCCTTATCCTACGAGCAGTACTTC. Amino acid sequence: CASSADETGSLSYEQYF.

The CDR3 loop reads CSATDRDEQYF. The DNA of the CDR3 is TGCAGCGCCACGGACAGGGACGAGCAGTACTTC. This chain connects TRBV29-1 to TRBJ2-7; TRBD1 matches 8 bases. V shed 7 bases and J 5 bases; nucleotides not matched to a gene: 4. Germline V gives CDR1 SQVTM, CDR2 ANQGSEA. CDR3 size: 11 residues.

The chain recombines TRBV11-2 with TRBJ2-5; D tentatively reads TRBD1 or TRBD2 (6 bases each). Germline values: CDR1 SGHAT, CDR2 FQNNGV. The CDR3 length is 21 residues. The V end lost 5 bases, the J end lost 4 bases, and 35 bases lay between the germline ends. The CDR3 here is CASSPLVEGGGDRLSRETQYF. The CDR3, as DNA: TGTGCCAGCAGCCCCTTAGTGGAGGGAGGTGGAGACAGGCTGTCGCGAGAGACCCAGTACTTC.

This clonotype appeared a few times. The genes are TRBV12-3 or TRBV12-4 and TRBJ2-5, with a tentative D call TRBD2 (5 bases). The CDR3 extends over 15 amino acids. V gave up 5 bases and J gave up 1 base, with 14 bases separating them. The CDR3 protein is CASSSGEDFQETQYF. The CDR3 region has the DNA TGTGCCAGCAGTAGTGGTGAGGACTTCCAAGAGACCCAGTACTTC.

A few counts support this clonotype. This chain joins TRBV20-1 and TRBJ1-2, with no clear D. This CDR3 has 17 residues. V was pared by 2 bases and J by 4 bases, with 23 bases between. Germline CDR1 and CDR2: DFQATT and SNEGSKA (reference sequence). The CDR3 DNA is TGCAGTGCTAGAAAATTAGACCCCACCGGTACGCGCTATGGCTACACCTTC. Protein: CSARKLDPTGTRYGYTF.

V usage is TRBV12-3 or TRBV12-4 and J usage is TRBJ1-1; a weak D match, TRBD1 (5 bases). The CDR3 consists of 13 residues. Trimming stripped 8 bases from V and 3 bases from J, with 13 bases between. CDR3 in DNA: TGTGCCAGCGGGGTGGGGGGTTACACTGAAGCTTTCTTT. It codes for CASGVGGYTEAFF.

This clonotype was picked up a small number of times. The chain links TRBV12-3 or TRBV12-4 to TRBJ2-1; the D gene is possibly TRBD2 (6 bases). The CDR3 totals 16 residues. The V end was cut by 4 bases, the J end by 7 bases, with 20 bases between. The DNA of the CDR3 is TGTGCCAGCAGTTGGGGGGTAAGGCCCGATGTAAATGAGCAGTTCTTC. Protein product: CASSWGVRPDVNEQFF.

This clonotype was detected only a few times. CDR3 sequence reads: CSVHPPTGETEAFF. In DNA, the CDR3 is TGCAGTGTCCACCCGCCCACAGGGGAGACTGAAGCTTTCTTT. The chain links TRBV20-1 to TRBJ1-1; TRBD1 agrees at 7 bases. The CDR3 is made up of 14 amino acids. Losses at the gene ends were 7 bases for V and 5 bases for J; bases not matched to a gene: 13. The V gene's germline CDR1 is DFQATT and CDR2 SNEGSKA (reference sequence).

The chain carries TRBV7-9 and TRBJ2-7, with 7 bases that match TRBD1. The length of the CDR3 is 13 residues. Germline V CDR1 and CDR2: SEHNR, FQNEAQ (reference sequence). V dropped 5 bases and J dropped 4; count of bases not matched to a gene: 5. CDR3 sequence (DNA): TGTGCCAGCAGCCTAAGACAGGGATACGAGCAGTACTTC. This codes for CASSLRQGYEQYF.

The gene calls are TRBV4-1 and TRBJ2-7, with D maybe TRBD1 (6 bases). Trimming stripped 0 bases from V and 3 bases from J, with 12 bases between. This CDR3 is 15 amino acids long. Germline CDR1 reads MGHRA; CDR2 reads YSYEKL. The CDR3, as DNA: TGCGCCAGCAGCCAAGATTGGGTAGGGGGCTACGAGCAGTACTTC. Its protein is CASSQDWVGGYEQYF.

CDR3 coding DNA: TGTGCCAGCAGCCTACTACAGGGGCAAGAGACCCAGTACTTC. This sequence encodes CASSLLQGQETQYF. The chain employs TRBV14 and TRBJ2-5; 7 bases fit TRBD1. Losses at the gene ends were 4 bases for V and 2 bases for J; bases not matched to a gene: 4. This CDR3 comprises 14 residues. In germline, CDR1 is SGHDN, CDR2 FVKESK.

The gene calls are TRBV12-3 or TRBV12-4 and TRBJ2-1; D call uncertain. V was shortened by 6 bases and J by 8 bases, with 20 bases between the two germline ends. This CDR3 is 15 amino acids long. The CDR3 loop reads CASSRAPRSRDEQFF. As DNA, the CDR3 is TGTGCCAGCAGCCGAGCCCCCAGGAGTAGGGATGAGCAGTTCTTC.